What follows is one T cell receptor beta chain and its context. The target of this receptor is not known. Base quality data are lacking; no much larger clone is found one base away. This record belongs to a study of regulatory T cells (dated by TCRdb to 2017 to 2018). Some background on the complete study: Between CD3G-deficient patients and healthy controls, the study compared T-cell receptor beta repertoires in sorted regulatory T cells, conventional CD4+ T cells and CD8+ T cells. Points the paper makes about the study in general: Restricted unique TRB V-J pairs and skewed V and J gene usage were observed in patient repertoires, most markedly in regulatory T cells. Enrichment for hydrophobic residues at CDR3 positions 6 and 7 was found in conventional CD4+ T cells from CD3G-deficient patients, suggesting more self-reactive specificities.

Evidence of autoimmunity was present in all CD3G-deficient patients, and the autoimmunity was more severe in two of the patients. Patients ranged from 2 to 39 years of age at testing and had reduced naive and increased memory CD4+ and CD8+ T-cell proportions. CD4+ cells were FACS-sorted into CD25-high CD127-low regulatory T cells and CD25-low CD127-high conventional CD4+ T cells. The patient group comprised about 6 individuals with CD3G deficiency. Patient samples and clinical data were obtained from an international physician network spanning the United States, Europe and Asia. Peripheral blood mononuclear cells were isolated by Ficoll density separation. Between the V and J ends, shortened by 8 bases and 3 bases respectively, the junction contains 8 bases. The CDR3 covers 11 residues, taking in both the cysteine and the phenylalanine. Just CDR3 DNA is preserved here, 33 bases in frame from base 1. Taken from the germline V gene, the CDR1 and CDR2 loops are MNHNS and SASEGT.

The multiplex PCR used 52 forward TRBV primers and 13 reverse TRBJ primers, with assay-based and computational corrections for amplification bias. Within the immunoSEQ assay, multiplex PCR amplified rearranged TRB loci from genomic DNA. TRB amplicons were sequenced using an Illumina HiSeq platform. Regarding the original processing steps: Custom algorithms error-filtered the raw sequences and aligned them to reference gene sequences, after which the immunoSEQ online tools were used for analysis. Productive and nonproductive TRB rearrangement frequencies were evaluated among both unique and total sequences. Assessment of potential self-reactivity relied on the hydrophobicity of positions 6 and 7 in the TRB CDR3, along with their amino acid composition. For group comparisons, t tests, Mann-Whitney tests or two-way ANOVA were performed in Prism software. The table was pulled from immuneACCESS by TCRdb, which kept in-frame rearrangements only. Such tables lose some clones; where checked, under half of the loss comes from unresolved V genes, and the rest has no known cause. That table supplies the V and J calls and clone size; D and trimming were determined from the DNA. This sample holds some 38,000 clones; 70% to 90% were observed only once. In total, the top ten clones hold 2% to 3% of the sample.

This chain is built from TRBV6-1 and TRBJ2-7; a tentative D match to TRBD2 spans 5 bases. The sequencing input was conventional CD4+ T cells sorted from blood. The source of this sequence is a person aged 18 to 29 with CD3G deficiency. The DNA sequence follows: TGTGCCAGCTCGGGGAACTACGAGCAGTACTTC. Its product reads: CASSGNYEQYF.